A single sample gave rise to the 32 T cell receptor beta chains below, sequenced in a study of T-cell reconstitution after alpha-beta-depleted transplantation in children. A TCRbeta library incorporating unique molecular identifiers was prepared. One entry per CDR3 protein results from TCRdb running MiXCR on the PCR reads. This table holds about 400,000 distinct CDR3 sequences, about 20% found once. This sample comprised PBMCs from the stem cell graft donor, obtained from the stem cell graft. The receptors stem from a human donor who donated a stem cell graft to a child with acute myeloid leukemia.

The rearrangement joins TRBV2 to TRBJ2-3, with TRBD2 identical over 9 bases. Germline loops: CDR1 SNHLY, CDR2 FYNNEI. Trimming removed 4 bases from V and 2 bases from J; junction bases left unmatched: 4. The CDR3 extends over 15 amino acids. The DNA for the CDR3 is TGTGCCAGCAGTGCAAGCGGGAGGATCACAGATACGCAGTATTTT. The encoded protein is CASSASGRITDTQYF.

The gene calls are TRBV29-1 and TRBJ2-3; D gene unclear. The CDR3 spans 14 residues. Trimming left V 3 bases short and J 2 bases short, with 12 bases between. Germline CDR1 SQVTM, CDR2 ANQGSEA. The CDR3 region is CSVEARKTTDTQYF. The CDR3, as DNA: TGCAGCGTTGAGGCCAGGAAAACCACAGATACGCAGTATTTT.

This clonotype appeared a few times. The chain carries TRBV3-1 and TRBJ2-7, with a weak D call TRBD1 (6 bases). Germline V gene data show CDR1 as LGHDT and CDR2 as YNNKEL (reference sequence). The CDR3 loop spans 14 amino acids. Trimming left V 4 bases short and J 5 bases short, with 15 bases between. Here the CDR3 DNA reads TGTGCCAGCAGCCCAGGGACAAGGGACGACGAGCAGTACTTC. Amino acids: CASSPGTRDDEQYF.

This chain joins TRBV10-3 and TRBJ2-7; D remains unclear. Germline assignment: CDR1 ENHRY and CDR2 SYGVKD. V shed 3 bases and J shed 2 bases, with 8 bases lying between them. This CDR3 contains 13 residues. The CDR3 loop reads CAISEQRTYEQYF. CDR3 nucleotides: TGTGCCATCAGTGAACAGCGAACCTACGAGCAGTACTTC.

In this sample, this clonotype turned up a few times. This chain links TRBV12-3 or TRBV12-4 with TRBJ2-2; TRBD2 matches at 9 bases. The V and J ends lost 5 bases and 4 bases, in that order; junction bases with no gene match: 11. The CDR3 runs 17 residues. CDR3 amino acids: CASSPRLGGRATGELFF. In DNA form, the CDR3 reads TGTGCCAGCAGTCCCAGACTAGGCGGGAGGGCCACCGGGGAGCTGTTTTTT.

J is TRBJ2-7 and V is TRBV20-1; tentative D call: TRBD2 (6 bases). Germline CDR1 and CDR2: DFQATT and SNEGSKA (reference sequence). The CDR3 is 14 residues long. Trimming took 4 bases from V and 0 from J, leaving 13 bases between them. The CDR3 DNA reads TGCAGTGCTACCCCTAGCGATCCCTCCTACGAGCAGTACTTC. Encoded protein: CSATPSDPSYEQYF.

A few counts support this clonotype. This rearrangement joins TRBV7-2 to TRBJ2-1, with TRBD2 matching 10 bases. The CDR3 totals 18 residues. The ends lost 5 bases at V and 8 bases at J; junction bases unmatched: 18. Germline values: CDR1 SGHTA, CDR2 FQGNSA. The CDR3 DNA reads TGTGCCAGCAGCCCCTCGATCCTTAGTAGCGGGAGGATGGATGAGCAGTTCTTC. Encoded protein: CASSPSILSSGRMDEQFF.

This clonotype was counted many times. The rearrangement uses TRBV25-1 and TRBJ2-3; TRBD2 matches at 8 bases. The CDR3 is 16 amino acids. In germline, CDR1 is MGHDK, CDR2 SYGVNS. With 4 bases clipped from V and 4 bases from J, the junction kept 10 bases outside the gene matches. Written as DNA, the CDR3 is TGTGCCAGCAGTGCGCTGACTAGCGCAAAAGCAGATACGCAGTATTTT. It encodes CASSALTSAKADTQYF.

This clonotype was detected only a few times. CDR3 loop: CASIPQGQTQPQHF. CDR3 nucleotide sequence: TGTGCCAGCATCCCGCAGGGGCAGACTCAGCCCCAGCATTTT. The chain employs TRBV28 and TRBJ1-5; possibly TRBD1 for D (6 bases). This CDR3 is built from 14 residues. With 7 bases removed from V and 6 bases from J, the gap between germline ends came to 16 bases. Looked up from germline, CDR1 is MDHEN and CDR2 is SYDVKM.

This clonotype occurred a few times. The gene calls are TRBV6-5 and TRBJ2-7; D not certain. Germline assignment: CDR1 MNHEY and CDR2 SVGAGI. The ends were cut back, 9 bases at V and 9 bases at J, with 12 bases in the middle. CDR3 length equals 10 residues. This CDR3 reads CASHYERQYF. CDR3 nucleotide sequence: TGTGCCAGTCATTACGAGCGGCAGTACTTC.

This clonotype was counted a few times. J is TRBJ2-1 and V is TRBV15, with TRBD2 matching over 7 bases. Germline CDR1 and CDR2: LNHNV and YYDKDF (reference sequence). CDR3 length equals 17 residues. Trimming at V came to 7 bases and at J to 3 bases, leaving 15 bases not matched to a gene. Here the CDR3 reads CATTSLTAGRNYNEQFF. Here the CDR3 DNA reads TGTGCCACCACTTCCCTTACTGCCGGGAGGAACTACAATGAGCAGTTCTTC.

This clonotype came up many times. The rearrangement uses TRBV29-1 and TRBJ1-2; no firm D call. Per the germline V gene, CDR1 is SQVTM and CDR2 is ANQGSEA. V gave up 6 bases and J gave up 5 bases, with 10 bases separating them. The CDR3 consists of 11 residues. CDR3 DNA: TGCAGCGTCCAGAATCAGTATGGCTACACCTTC. It specifies CSVQNQYGYTF.

In this sample, this clonotype turned up a few times. This chain connects TRBV27 to TRBJ2-3; TRBD1 matches 7 bases. The CDR3 loop spans 15 amino acids. The germline V gene has CDR1 MNHEY and CDR2 SMNVEV (reference sequence). Trimming took 4 bases from V and 6 from J; bases not matched to a gene: 10. Written as DNA, the CDR3 is TGTGCCAGCAGTTCGTGGGACAGTAGGGGGGATACGCAGTATTTT. This encodes CASSSWDSRGDTQYF.

V and J are TRBV12-3 or TRBV12-4 and TRBJ1-1; 7 nucleotides line up with TRBD1. V lost 3 bases, J lost 4 bases, and 14 bases stayed unmatched. The CDR3 loop spans 17 amino acids. CDR3 nucleotides: TGTGCCAGCAGTTTGAACCAGGGGGGCTTGTGGAGCACTGAAGCTTTCTTT. It encodes CASSLNQGGLWSTEAFF.

In this sample, this clonotype turned up many times. The V call is TRBV28, the J call TRBJ2-2, with D unclear. Germline CDR1 is MDHEN and CDR2 is SYDVKM. This CDR3 is built from 14 residues. Trimming cost V 2 bases and J 1 base, with 5 bases left between them. The CDR3 region has the DNA TGTGCCAGCAGTTTAGGACGGAACACCGGGGAGCTGTTTTTT. Translating gives CASSLGRNTGELFF.

This clonotype was recorded many times. J is TRBJ2-7 and V is TRBV4-1; TRBD2 matches at 7 bases. CDR3 length: 14 amino acids. The V gene's germline CDR1 is MGHRA and CDR2 YSYEKL. Trimming removed 4 bases from V and 2 bases from J; junction bases left unmatched: 5. The CDR3: CASSPQGGTYEQYF. Written as DNA, the CDR3 is TGCGCCAGCAGCCCCCAGGGAGGGACCTACGAGCAGTACTTC.

V gene TRBV25-1 combines with J gene TRBJ1-5; 8 bases match TRBD1. This CDR3 has 14 residues. Germline CDR1 reads MGHDK; CDR2 reads SYGVNS. V lost 3 bases, J lost 6 bases, and 4 bases stayed unmatched. The CDR3 sequence: CASSDRGPGQPQHF. The CDR3 nucleotides read TGTGCCAGCAGTGACAGGGGGCCTGGTCAGCCCCAGCATTTT.

The chain couples TRBV9 to TRBJ1-5; the D gene is possibly TRBD1 (5 bases). The germline V gene has CDR1 SGDLS and CDR2 YYNGEE. With 0 bases removed from V and 4 bases from J, the gap between germline ends came to 11 bases. CDR3 length: 15 residues. The DNA of the CDR3 is TGTGCCAGCAGCGTAGATGGGGCCGAAAATCAGCCCCAGCATTTT. Protein product: CASSVDGAENQPQHF.

This sequence joins TRBV2 and TRBJ2-7; D call uncertain. The germline V gene has CDR1 SNHLY and CDR2 FYNNEI. The CDR3 is made up of 16 amino acids. V lost 4 bases and J lost 0, with 16 bases in between. CDR3 DNA sequence: TGTGCCAGCAGTGTTCTAGGATTTCAAAGCTCCTACGAGCAGTACTTC. It translates to CASSVLGFQSSYEQYF.

The genes are TRBV20-1 and TRBJ1-1; D perhaps matches TRBD1 (6 bases). From germline, CDR1 is DFQATT and CDR2 SNEGSKA (reference sequence). The CDR3 contains 15 residues. V was cut by 2 bases and J by 8 bases, with 21 bases left in between. CDR3 sequence reads: CSARRTTGLGGEAFF. The CDR3 DNA follows: TGCAGTGCTAGAAGGACGACAGGTTTGGGTGGGGAAGCTTTCTTT.

This clonotype was observed a few times. The chain is built from TRBV12-3 or TRBV12-4 and TRBJ2-3, with 10 bases matching TRBD2. The length of the CDR3 is 15 residues. With V trimmed by 4 bases and J by 4 bases, 5 bases remained unmatched. The CDR3, as DNA: TGTGCCAGCAGTTATAGCGGGAGGCCCGCAGATACGCAGTATTTT. Translated: CASSYSGRPADTQYF.

In this sample, this clonotype turned up a few times. The chain couples TRBV12-3 or TRBV12-4 to TRBJ2-5, with D perhaps matching TRBD1 (6 bases). The CDR3 spans 14 residues. V was clipped by 3 bases and J by 3 bases, with 11 bases between them. This CDR3 reads CASSFEGQKETQYF. CDR3 nucleotides: TGTGCCAGCAGTTTCGAGGGACAAAAAGAGACCCAGTACTTC.

This clonotype has a handful of counts. This chain joins TRBV20-1 and TRBJ2-4; D remains unclear. V was clipped by 0 bases and J by 4 bases, with 13 bases between them. CDR3 size: 15 residues. CDR1 is DFQATT and CDR2 is SNEGSKA in the germline V gene (reference sequence). DNA of the CDR3: TGCAGTGCTAGAGATCTTCCACAGAGGAAAAACATTCAGTACTTC. Translated, it gives CSARDLPQRKNIQYF.

V is TRBV7-9 and J is TRBJ2-7; D may be TRBD2 (5 bases). This CDR3 is 13 amino acids long. The germline CDR1 and CDR2 sequences are SEHNR and FQNEAQ (reference sequence). Trimming removed 5 bases at V and 2 bases at J, with 10 bases between. The CDR3 protein is CASSEPSPYEQYF. The CDR3 coding sequence is TGTGCCAGCAGCGAACCTAGCCCCTACGAGCAGTACTTC.

This clonotype has ten or more counts. The rearrangement links TRBV5-1 to TRBJ2-1; 11 bases are a match to TRBD2. Per germline, CDR1 SGHRS and CDR2 YFSETQ. V lost 3 bases to trimming and J lost 8 bases; unmatched junction nucleotides: 10. The CDR3 contains 16 residues. The CDR3 spells CASSSPIAGGPHEQFF. In nucleotides, the CDR3 is TGCGCCAGCAGCTCACCAATAGCGGGAGGGCCCCATGAGCAGTTCTTC.

The chain uses TRBV6-2 or TRBV6-3 and TRBJ2-1, with TRBD2 matching over 9 bases. This CDR3 has 15 residues. Germline V gene lookup returns CDR1 MNHEY and CDR2 SVGEGT. Losses at the gene ends were 2 bases for V and 4 bases for J; bases not matched to a gene: 3. CDR3 sequence reads: CASSYGTSLYNEQFF. DNA for the CDR3: TGTGCCAGCAGTTACGGGACTAGCTTATACAATGAGCAGTTCTTC.

This clonotype was picked up many times. The chain recombines TRBV6-4 with TRBJ2-1; TRBD1 might be the D (5 bases). Germline V gene sequence: CDR1 MRHNA, CDR2 SNTAGT. CDR3 length: 14 amino acids. Between the trimmed V and J ends, which lost 0 bases and 10 bases, there was a span of 13 bases. In DNA, the CDR3 is TGTGCCAGCAGTGACTCGATAAGGGGAAGGGAGCAGTTCTTC. It is translated as CASSDSIRGREQFF.

This clonotype was counted a few times. The gene calls are TRBV21-1 and TRBJ2-7; TRBD1 is the table's D call and was not checked against the DNA. TRBV21-1 is classified as a pseudogene. This CDR3 region has 19 residues. The CDR3 region has the DNA TGTGCCAGCAGCAAAGCACGGGGGGACCCACTCCAGGGGTCCTACGAGCAGTACTTC. This translates into CASSKARGDPLQGSYEQYF.

The chain uses TRBV12-3 or TRBV12-4 and TRBJ1-2, with D maybe TRBD1 (6 bases). This CDR3 comprises 15 residues. V lost 3 bases and J lost 3, with 14 bases in between. CDR3: CASSFSPGADYGYTF. DNA for the CDR3: TGTGCCAGCAGTTTTTCCCCGGGGGCTGACTATGGCTACACCTTC.

The chain joins TRBV15 to TRBJ1-3; no clear D gene. The CDR3 contains 15 residues. V lost 0 bases and J lost 4, with 10 bases in between. CDR1 and CDR2 (germline): LNHNV, YYDKDF (reference sequence). CDR3 bases: TGTGCCACCAGCAGAGATCGCGGAGGAGGAAACACCATATATTTT. This sequence encodes CATSRDRGGGNTIYF.

J is TRBJ2-1 and V is TRBV4-1; 13 bases agree with TRBD2. CDR3 length: 20 residues. After removal of 3 bases from V and 0 bases from J, the junction contained 11 bases not matched to a gene. CDR1 is MGHRA and CDR2 is YSYEKL in the germline V gene. The CDR3 coding sequence is TGCGCCAGCAGCCAGGATAAGGGACTAGCGGGATTCAGCTCCTACAATGAGCAGTTCTTC. As protein: CASSQDKGLAGFSSYNEQFF.

This clonotype was detected only a few times. The rearrangement uses TRBV7-2 and TRBJ2-1, with D perhaps TRBD1 (6 bases). Germline CDR1 and CDR2: SGHTA and FQGNSA. CDR3 length: 15 amino acids. The ends were cut back, 3 bases at V and 4 bases at J, with 13 bases in the middle. The CDR3 spells CASSFLMGQYNEQFF. The CDR3 nucleotides are TGTGCCAGCAGCTTTTTGATGGGACAATACAATGAGCAGTTCTTC.